The source of this T cell receptor beta chain is a study of shared clonotypes between healthy human individuals. Whole-study results and caveats: Rarefaction showed that sequencing of sorted subsets was incomplete (despite large depth).

Comment on this clone: Its antigen is unknown.

Method: immunoSEQ multiplex PCR; TCRdb's copy keeps in-frame clones and lacks some. The repertoire consists of about 980,000 clones, with 76% occurring once and the leading ten covering around 1.4%. V lost 7 bases, J lost 4 bases, and 19 bases lay in between. The CDR3 loop spans 15 amino acids. CD4+ cells yielded CD45RA+ naive and CD45RA-negative memory subsets. The chain combines TRBV23-1 with TRBJ1-2; the D gene is possibly TRBD1 (6 bases). TRBV23-1 is placed among ORFs of uncertain function. The source of this sequence is a man between 18 and 29 years old in good health. The sample comprised memory CD4+ T cells sorted from blood. Described subset: CD45RA-negative fraction. This CDR3 is CASTTGEGDPYGYTF. CDR3 bases: TGCGCCAGCACCACGGGGGAGGGGGATCCCTATGGCTACACCTTC.